This T cell receptor beta chain originates from a study of shared T cell receptors in the human thymus. Clones were read by immunoSEQ multiplex PCR, and TCRdb kept only the in-frame ones, dropping some. The sample includes some 720,000 clones, 70% to 90% of them seen just once. The CDR3 length is 15 residues. These data were also reused for a study on human thymus T cells.

Sequenced material: thymocytes. This chain connects TRBV12-2 to TRBJ2-7; the table names TRBD2, a call not compared with the DNA. TRBV12-2 is flagged as a pseudogene. This TCR came from a boy younger than two with a congenital heart defect. CDR3 sequence (DNA): TGTGCAAGTCGCTTAACCTCCGGGACTTGGGACGAGCAGTACTTC. It is translated as CASRLTSGTWDEQYF.